Following are 11 T cell receptor beta chains from one sample sequenced in a study of blood T cell repertoires in COVID-19. Produced via immunoSEQ multiplex PCR; TCRdb's table is partial and in-frame only. The sample lists about 300,000 clones, 88% occurring once. The sample taken for sequencing was peripheral blood. All receptors come from a man in his late teens or twenties with active or convalescent COVID-19.

The rearrangement uses TRBV12-3 or TRBV12-4 and TRBJ1-2; D possibly corresponds to TRBD1 (6 bases). V lost 7 bases, J lost 4 bases, and 13 bases lay in between. The CDR3 is 13 amino acids. Here the CDR3 reads CASTDRRLYGYTF. For the CDR3, the DNA is TGTGCCAGCACTGACAGGCGCCTCTATGGCTACACCTTC.

This chain uses TRBV5-1 with TRBJ2-3; D is ambiguous. Deletions cut 5 bases from V and 0 bases from J, with 13 bases between. The CDR3 loop spans 15 amino acids. Germline-derived CDR1 and CDR2 are SGHRS and YFSETQ. The CDR3 is CASSPRVTSTDTQYF. Here the CDR3 DNA reads TGCGCCAGCAGTCCCCGGGTCACTAGCACAGATACGCAGTATTTT.

The J gene is TRBJ2-5, the V gene TRBV3-1 (or the pseudogene TRBV3-2); 10 nucleotides match TRBD2. The V gene end was trimmed by 3 bases and the J gene end by 6 bases; junction bases not matched to a gene: 10. Germline V gene data show CDR1 as LGHDT and CDR2 as YNNKEL (reference sequence). The CDR3 covers 16 residues. DNA for the CDR3: TGTGCCAGCAGCCATAATCTAGCGGGGGTTAGGAAGACCCAGTACTTC. It translates to CASSHNLAGVRKTQYF.

The chain combines TRBV19 with TRBJ1-5; tentatively, D is TRBD1 (6 bases). Deletions cut 7 bases from V and 0 bases from J, with 19 bases between. Germline V gene lookup returns CDR1 LNHDA and CDR2 SQIVND (reference sequence). The CDR3 covers 17 residues. The DNA for the CDR3 is TGTGCCAGTACCACGCGGGGGCTGGTATATAGCAATCAGCCCCAGCATTTT. It yields the protein CASTTRGLVYSNQPQHF.

The chain has TRBV9 and TRBJ1-1; D might be TRBD1 (5 bases). The CDR3 is made up of 14 amino acids. V lost 4 bases, J lost 4 bases, and 14 bases lay in between. The V gene's germline CDR1 is SGDLS and CDR2 YYNGEE. The CDR3 sequence: CASSSNPGGTEAFF. CDR3 sequence (DNA): TGTGCCAGCAGCTCAAACCCGGGGGGCACTGAAGCTTTCTTT.

This chain uses TRBV10-3 with TRBJ2-3, with TRBD1 matching over 10 bases. CDR1 ENHRY and CDR2 SYGVKD come from the germline V gene. This CDR3 spans 16 amino acids. The V gene end was trimmed by 10 bases and the J gene end by 0 bases; junction bases not matched to a gene: 10. The CDR3 region is CATGAGQGSSTDTQYF. CDR3 in DNA: TGTGCCACGGGGGCGGGACAGGGGTCGAGCACAGATACGCAGTATTTT.

This chain joins TRBV12-3 or TRBV12-4 and TRBJ2-7; D is undetermined. The CDR3 has 12 residues. Trimming cost V 3 bases and J 2 bases, with 5 bases left between them. The CDR3 bases are TGTGCCAGCAGTTTTTTTACCTACGAGCAGTACTTC. Protein sequence: CASSFFTYEQYF.

This chain uses TRBV10-1 with TRBJ2-3; perhaps TRBD1 as D (5 bases). The V gene lost 6 bases and the J gene lost 0 bases, with 19 bases spanning the gap. This CDR3 region has 17 residues. Germline CDR1 WNHNN, CDR2 SYGVQD (reference sequence). In DNA form, the CDR3 reads TGCGCCAGCAGCCGCAGGGCGTTGCAGGCTAGCACAGATACGCAGTATTTT. Its translation is CASSRRALQASTDTQYF.

The gene calls are TRBV12-5 and TRBJ1-5, with unresolved D. The CDR3 has 16 amino acids. Germline V gives CDR1 LGHNT, CDR2 FRNRAP. V was clipped by 2 bases and J by 3 bases, with 14 bases between them. This chain's CDR3 is CASGLFRGLVNQPQHF. CDR3 nucleotide sequence: TGTGCTAGTGGTTTGTTTCGGGGTTTGGTCAATCAGCCCCAGCATTTT.

V usage is TRBV24-1 and J usage is TRBJ1-3; no clear D. The CDR3 spans 14 residues. Looked up from germline, CDR1 is KGHDR and CDR2 is SFDVKD. V lost 12 bases and J 0 bases, leaving 14 bases between the germline ends. Here the CDR3 reads CAAVDCDSGNTIYF. In DNA form, the CDR3 reads TGTGCCGCTGTCGATTGCGACTCTGGAAACACCATATATTTT.

The DNA of the CDR3 is TGTGCCAGCAGTTCGGGACAGGGGTATAATTCACCCCTCCACTTT. This encodes CASSSGQGYNSPLHF. The chain combines TRBV2 with TRBJ1-6, with TRBD1 identical over 10 bases. This CDR3 is built from 15 residues. Germline CDR1 is SNHLY and CDR2 is FYNNEI. The ends lost 5 bases at V and 4 bases at J; junction bases unmatched: 2.